This passage covers 21 T cell receptor beta chains from one sample sequenced in a study of blood T cells in healthy people across ages. The authors ran a second PCR of about 7 to 11 cycles using a sample-barcoded 5' primer and a J-beta primer mix. TCRdb passed the 5' RACE reads through MiXCR, listing each CDR3 protein once. The data show roughly 500,000 distinct CDR3 sequences, with 20% to 30% seen just once and roughly 10% held by the top ten. In addition, the sample was reused for a study of T cells of mothers and their children.

The specimen was blood. All receptors derive from a boy aged 5-17 years in good health.

CDR3 in DNA: TGTGCCAGCAGCTTAAGGGTGACTAGTAAGCTTACAGATACGCAGTATTTT. It yields the protein CASSLRVTSKLTDTQYF. The V call is TRBV12-3 or TRBV12-4, the J call TRBJ2-3, with a tentative D call TRBD2 (6 bases). This CDR3 comprises 17 residues. Deletions cut 6 bases from V and 3 bases from J, with 22 bases between.

Here the CDR3 reads CASSPGGLNEQFF. CDR3 sequence (DNA): TGTGCCAGCAGTCCTGGGGGGCTCAATGAGCAGTTCTTC. The J gene is TRBJ2-1, the V gene TRBV28, with D possibly being TRBD1 or TRBD2 (6 bases each). Per the germline V gene, CDR1 is MDHEN and CDR2 is SYDVKM. Trimming pared 5 bases from V and 6 bases from J, leaving 11 bases between. This CDR3 is 13 amino acids long.

This chain connects TRBV4-2 to TRBJ2-5, with D tentatively TRBD1 (5 bases). Deletions cut 1 base from V and 11 bases from J, with 11 bases between. This CDR3 region has 12 residues. Germline loops: CDR1 LGHNA, CDR2 YNFKEQ. The CDR3: CASSQGQFGQYF. The DNA for the CDR3 is TGTGCCAGCAGCCAAGGACAGTTCGGGCAGTACTTC.

The CDR3 DNA reads as TGCAGTGCTAGGGGGGCTAGCGGATACGAGCAGTACTTC. Its protein is CSARGASGYEQYF. J is TRBJ2-5 and V is TRBV20-1; perhaps TRBD2 as D (7 bases). The J call may be faulty, since TRBJ2-7 better matches the DNA end. Germline CDR1 reads DFQATT; CDR2 reads SNEGSKA (reference sequence). The CDR3 has 13 amino acids.

This clonotype was detected a few times. This rearrangement joins TRBV5-1 to TRBJ2-7, with TRBD1 as a possible D gene (5 bases). V lost 2 bases and J lost 5, with 11 bases in between. The germline gives CDR1 SGHRS, CDR2 YFSETQ. The CDR3 is made up of 13 amino acids. The CDR3 DNA sequence: TGCGCCAGCAGCTTAAGTCAGGGCGACGAGCAGTACTTC. This sequence encodes CASSLSQGDEQYF.

The chain is built from TRBV7-2 and TRBJ2-5, with 14 bases identical to TRBD2. The J call may not be correct, given that the DNA end is closer to TRBJ2-1. CDR1 SGHTA and CDR2 FQGNSA come from the germline V gene. The CDR3 sequence is 15 residues long. The CDR3 here is CASSRTSGRLGEQFF. DNA for the CDR3: TGTGCCAGCAGCAGGACTAGCGGGAGGCTAGGTGAGCAGTTCTTC.

The gene calls are TRBV28 and TRBJ1-2; the match to TRBD1 covers 9 bases. V shed 5 bases and J 1 base; nucleotides not matched to a gene: 11. The CDR3 covers 17 residues. Germline V gene lookup returns CDR1 MDHEN and CDR2 SYDVKM. The CDR3 DNA sequence: TGTGCCAGCAGTCCCCAAAACCTGGACAGGGGTAACTATGGCTACACCTTC. This codes for CASSPQNLDRGNYGYTF.

This clonotype was counted only a few times. The V call is TRBV4-1, the J call TRBJ2-5; D gene unclear. The DNA end is a closer match to TRBJ2-7, so the J assignment may be wrong. This CDR3 has 13 amino acids. The V gene's germline CDR1 is MGHRA and CDR2 YSYEKL. The DNA of the CDR3 is TGCGCCAGCAGCCAAGTTGGAGAGGACGAGCAGTACTTC. Amino acids: CASSQVGEDEQYF.

This clonotype was counted many times. The chain employs TRBV28 and TRBJ2-7, with 9 nucleotides matching TRBD2. The CDR3 runs 17 residues. V was pared by 5 bases and J by 6 bases, with 17 bases of the junction left unmatched. Germline V gene sequence: CDR1 MDHEN, CDR2 SYDVKM. The CDR3 nucleotides are TGTGCCAGCAGTCCCCCACCGGGAGCGGGGGGCCTCGTCGAGCAGTACTTC. Protein sequence: CASSPPPGAGGLVEQYF.

The chain combines TRBV29-1 with TRBJ1-1; D is ambiguous. V lost 5 bases and J lost 1, with 8 bases in between. This CDR3 has 12 amino acids. In germline, CDR1 is SQVTM, CDR2 ANQGSEA. The CDR3 loop reads CSVFQENTEAFF. The CDR3 DNA reads as TGCAGCGTTTTCCAGGAGAACACTGAAGCTTTCTTT.

This clonotype was recorded a few times. CDR3 region: CASSDTRGVREKLFF. CDR3 bases: TGTGCCAGCAGTGATACCAGGGGGGTTCGCGAAAAACTGTTTTTT. The V gene is TRBV25-1, the J gene TRBJ1-4; 7 bases line up with TRBD1. With 3 bases clipped from V and 8 bases from J, the junction kept 9 bases outside the gene matches. The CDR3 has 15 amino acids. CDR1 and CDR2 (germline): MGHDK, SYGVNS.

This clonotype was found many times. The chain employs TRBV20-1 and TRBJ2-1; either TRBD1 or TRBD2 may supply D (6 bases each). The CDR3 spans 12 residues. Germline CDR1 and CDR2: DFQATT and SNEGSKA (reference sequence). V lost 5 bases and J 5 bases, leaving 10 bases between the germline ends. The CDR3 here is CSASGAHNEQFF. In DNA, the CDR3 is TGCAGTGCTTCGGGGGCGCACAATGAGCAGTTCTTC.

The sample holds a few counts of this clonotype. This chain uses TRBV6-1 with TRBJ2-7, with D possibly called TRBD1 or TRBD2 (5 bases each). Germline V lookup: CDR1 MNHNS, CDR2 SASEGT. Trimming cost V 3 bases and J 1 base, with 16 bases left between them. This CDR3 has 16 residues. CDR3 loop: CASSDGTGTYSYEQYF. CDR3 nucleotides: TGTGCCAGCAGTGATGGTACCGGGACCTATTCCTACGAGCAGTACTTC.

Points on this clonotype: A much bigger clone sits one base away, suggesting this may be a read error. This chain links TRBV5-1 with TRBJ2-5; maybe TRBD2 (6 bases). CDR3 size: 13 residues. Germline CDR1 and CDR2: SGHRS and YFSETQ. The germline V and J ends were trimmed by 5 bases and 7 bases, with 15 bases remaining between them. The CDR3 DNA follows: TGCGCCAGCAGGAACGGGGGAGAGGGGACCCAGTACTTC. Its translation: CASRNGGEGTQYF.

The sample holds a few counts of this clonotype. The chain uses TRBV4-3 and TRBJ2-7; D is perhaps TRBD2 (5 bases). The CDR3 runs to 16 residues. Per germline, CDR1 LGHNA and CDR2 YSLEER. V was trimmed by 1 base and J by 0 bases, leaving 13 bases between them. The chain's CDR3 is CASSQGGPLSSYEQYF. CDR3 nucleotides: TGCGCCAGCAGCCAAGGCGGGCCCCTAAGCTCCTACGAGCAGTACTTC.

Comment on this clonotype: With a much larger clone just one base away, this may be a read error. The genes are TRBV5-5 and TRBJ2-6; possibly TRBD1 for D (5 bases). In germline, CDR1 is SGHKS, CDR2 YYEKEE (reference sequence). CDR3 length equals 18 residues. The CDR3 loop is CASSLGSRWASGADVLTF. DNA for the CDR3: TGTGCCAGCAGCTTGGGGTCCCGGTGGGCATCTGGGGCCGACGTCCTGACTTTC. The full variable domain, rest sourced from reference TRBV5-5 and TRBJ2-6, is DAGVTQSPTHLIKTRGQQVTLRCSPISGHKSVSWYQQVLGQGPQFIFQYYEKEERGRGNFPDRFSARQFPNYSSELNVNALLLGDSALYLCASSLGSRWASGADVLTFGAGSRLTVL.

The genes are TRBV7-2 and TRBJ2-3; 7 nucleotides line up with TRBD2. With 1 base clipped from V and 8 bases from J, the junction kept 6 bases outside the gene matches. The CDR3 is 14 residues long. Germline-derived CDR1 and CDR2 are SGHTA and FQGNSA. The CDR3 bases are TGTGCCAGCAGCTTAGGACGCCCGGGGGGTACGCAGTATTTT. Its protein product is CASSLGRPGGTQYF.

This clonotype showed up just a few times. This chain links TRBV7-2 with TRBJ1-2; D possibly corresponds to TRBD1 (6 bases). This CDR3 spans 18 amino acids. Trimming stripped 1 base from V and 3 bases from J, with 21 bases between. The germline CDR1 and CDR2 sequences are SGHTA and FQGNSA. CDR3 amino acids: CASSLEAGRGPIDYGYTF. CDR3 coding DNA: TGTGCCAGCAGCTTAGAGGCGGGCAGGGGACCTATAGACTATGGCTACACCTTC.

This clonotype was recorded a few times. The chain has TRBV20-1 and TRBJ2-7; D perhaps matches TRBD1 (6 bases). The V gene's germline CDR1 is DFQATT and CDR2 SNEGSKA (reference sequence). The CDR3 extends over 13 amino acids. V gave up 5 bases and J gave up 1 base, with 12 bases separating them. CDR3 in DNA: TGCAGTGCTGGGCAACAGGGTTCCTACGAGCAGTACTTC. Translating it yields CSAGQQGSYEQYF.

The gene calls are TRBV29-1 and TRBJ1-2; weak D call: TRBD1 (5 bases). Germline CDR1 is SQVTM and CDR2 is ANQGSEA. The CDR3 sequence is 11 residues long. V lost 7 bases to trimming and J lost 7 bases, with 13 bases between them. In DNA, the CDR3 is TGCAGCGCCCCTGACGGGACTGGCTACACCTTC. Translation gives CSAPDGTGYTF.

The rearrangement links TRBV5-5 to TRBJ1-4; 10 bases map to TRBD1. The CDR3 loop spans 15 amino acids. Losses at the gene ends were 4 bases for V and 6 bases for J; bases not matched to a gene: 6. Germline V CDR1 and CDR2: SGHKS, YYEKEE (reference sequence). The CDR3 sequence is CASSPGQGLDEKLFF. DNA for the CDR3: TGTGCCAGCAGCCCGGGACAGGGGTTGGATGAAAAACTGTTTTTT.